This entry describes one TCR beta chain. Its antigen is not identified. CDR1 MNHEY and CDR2 SMNVEV come from the germline V gene (reference sequence). V was clipped by 3 bases and J by 3 bases; unmatched bases: 4. The CDR3 is made up of 16 amino acids. PCR primers comprised 60 Vbeta and 13 Jbeta primers. Using immunoSEQ multiplex PCR, the repertoire was profiled, and TCRdb retains in-frame clones only, with some absent. The data contain about 150,000 clones, 60% to 85% of them singletons. This sample was included in a study of cytomegalovirus exposure and HLA in healthy donors. The study, taken as a whole, reports: Productive rates of about 90% or about 30% were seen for most TCR beta V segments in an earlier analysis. The study designated fewer than 200 TCR beta chains cytomegalovirus-associated. Later on, analysis showed that most CMV-associated TCR beta chains appeared to be HLA-restricted.

The receptor's source is a man aged 35 to 55 in good health and CMV-seropositive. The sequencing input was PBMCs. This chain connects TRBV27 to TRBJ2-2; 10 nucleotides line up with TRBD1. Here the CDR3 reads CASSLGQGWDTGELFF. CDR3 DNA sequence: TGTGCCAGCAGTTTGGGACAGGGGTGGGACACCGGGGAGCTGTTTTTT.